A single T cell receptor beta chain is shown here with its context. What it binds is unknown. This specimen belongs to a study of Ad26.COV2.S vaccination and SARS-CoV-2 variants. Study context: The COV1001 Ad26.COV2.S trial arm included the donor. Ad26.COV2.S given intramuscularly, once or twice 56 days apart. The study, taken as a whole, reports: It was found that vaccine and placebo recipients had similar non-spike TCR breadth.

The sample's treatment: roughly 20 received Ad26.COV2.S at low or high dose, single or two shots; several received placebo; per-sample allocation not given. Collection of the samples took place on day 63 after the first injection of vaccine or placebo. TCRdb's table, derived via immunoSEQ multiplex PCR, lists solely in-frame clones and lacks some. In the table there are 350,000 to 450,000 clones, 83% of which are singletons. In germline, CDR1 is MNHEY, CDR2 SMNVEV (reference sequence). The germline V and J ends were trimmed by 3 bases and 5 bases, with 13 bases remaining between them. This CDR3 is built from 14 residues.

The rearrangement uses TRBV27 and TRBJ1-2, with D possibly being TRBD1 (5 bases). This TCR came from a person between 18 and 65 years old who received the Ad26.COV2.S COVID-19 vaccine or a placebo. Sequenced here: peripheral blood, sampled in a trial of Ad26.COV2.S vaccine versus placebo. In DNA, the CDR3 is TGTGCCAGCAGTTTTGGGGGGATGCCATATGGCTACACCTTC. Residues: CASSFGGMPYGYTF.